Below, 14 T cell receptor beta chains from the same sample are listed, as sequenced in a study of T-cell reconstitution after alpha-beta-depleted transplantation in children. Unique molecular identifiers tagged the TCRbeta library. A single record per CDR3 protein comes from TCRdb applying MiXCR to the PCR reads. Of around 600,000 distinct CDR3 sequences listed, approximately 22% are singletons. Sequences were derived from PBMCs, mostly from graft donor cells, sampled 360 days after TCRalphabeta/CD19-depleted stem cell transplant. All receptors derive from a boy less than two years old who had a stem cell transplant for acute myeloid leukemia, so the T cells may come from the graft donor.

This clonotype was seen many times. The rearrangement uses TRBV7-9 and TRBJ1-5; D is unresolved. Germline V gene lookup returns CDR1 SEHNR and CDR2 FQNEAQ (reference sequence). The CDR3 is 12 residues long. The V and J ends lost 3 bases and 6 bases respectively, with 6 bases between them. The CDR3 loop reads CASSLGTQPQHF. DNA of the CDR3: TGTGCCAGCAGCTTGGGTACTCAGCCCCAGCATTTT.

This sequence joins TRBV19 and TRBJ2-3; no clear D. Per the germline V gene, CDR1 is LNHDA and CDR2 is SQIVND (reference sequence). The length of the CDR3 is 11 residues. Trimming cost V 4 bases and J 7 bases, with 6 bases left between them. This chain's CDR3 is CASSTRNTQYF. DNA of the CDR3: TGTGCCAGTAGTACTCGGAATACGCAGTATTTT.

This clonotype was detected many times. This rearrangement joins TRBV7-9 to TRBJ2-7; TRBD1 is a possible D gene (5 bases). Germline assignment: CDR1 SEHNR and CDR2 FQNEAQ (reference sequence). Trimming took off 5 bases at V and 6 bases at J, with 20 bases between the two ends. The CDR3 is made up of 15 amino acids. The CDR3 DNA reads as TGTGCCAGCAGCATAGGGGCCGGACGGCGACGCGAGCAGTACTTC. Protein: CASSIGAGRRREQYF.

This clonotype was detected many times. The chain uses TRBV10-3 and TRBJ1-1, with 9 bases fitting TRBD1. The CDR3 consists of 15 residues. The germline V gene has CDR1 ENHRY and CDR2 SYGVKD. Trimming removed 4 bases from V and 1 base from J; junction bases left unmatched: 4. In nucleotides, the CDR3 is TGTGCCATCAGTGGGGACAGGGTCAGGAACACTGAAGCTTTCTTT. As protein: CAISGDRVRNTEAFF.

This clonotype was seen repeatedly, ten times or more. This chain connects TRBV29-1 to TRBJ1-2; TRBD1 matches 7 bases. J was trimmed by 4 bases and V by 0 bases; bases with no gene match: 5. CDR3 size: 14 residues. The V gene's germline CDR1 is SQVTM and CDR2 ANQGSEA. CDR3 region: CSVEDPTGSYGYTF. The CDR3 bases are TGCAGCGTTGAAGATCCGACAGGGTCCTATGGCTACACCTTC.

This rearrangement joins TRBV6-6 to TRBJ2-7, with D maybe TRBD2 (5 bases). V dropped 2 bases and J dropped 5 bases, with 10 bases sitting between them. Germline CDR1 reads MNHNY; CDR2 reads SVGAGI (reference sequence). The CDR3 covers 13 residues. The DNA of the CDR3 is TGTGCCAGCAGTTACAGTGAGGGCGACGAGCAGTACTTC. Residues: CASSYSEGDEQYF.

The CDR3 DNA sequence: TGCAGTGCTAGATATCACGGGACTAGCATCAGCGAGCAGTACTTC. This sequence encodes CSARYHGTSISEQYF. J is TRBJ2-7 and V is TRBV20-1; 9 nucleotides match TRBD2. The CDR3 length is 15 residues. V gave up 2 bases and J gave up 6 bases; unmatched junction bases: 11. The V gene's germline CDR1 is DFQATT and CDR2 SNEGSKA (reference sequence).

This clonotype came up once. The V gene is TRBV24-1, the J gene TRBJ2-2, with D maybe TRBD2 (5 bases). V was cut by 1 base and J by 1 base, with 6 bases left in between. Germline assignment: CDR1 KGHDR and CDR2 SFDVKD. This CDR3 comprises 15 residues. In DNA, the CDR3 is TGTGCCACCAGTGATTTCAGCGGGAACACCGGGGAGCTGTTTTTT. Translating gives CATSDFSGNTGELFF.

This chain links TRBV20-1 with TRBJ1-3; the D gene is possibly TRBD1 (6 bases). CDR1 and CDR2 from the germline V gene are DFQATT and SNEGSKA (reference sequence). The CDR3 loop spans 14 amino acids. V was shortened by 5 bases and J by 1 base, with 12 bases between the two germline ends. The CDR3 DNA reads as TGCAGTGCTGAAAATACAGGGTCTGGAAACACCATATATTTT. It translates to CSAENTGSGNTIYF.

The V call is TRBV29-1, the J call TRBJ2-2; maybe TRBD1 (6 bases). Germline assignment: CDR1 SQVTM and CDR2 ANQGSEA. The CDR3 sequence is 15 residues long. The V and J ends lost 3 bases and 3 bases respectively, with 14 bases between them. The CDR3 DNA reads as TGCAGCGTTGAGTGGCAGGGGATGTACACCGGGGAGCTGTTTTTT. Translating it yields CSVEWQGMYTGELFF.

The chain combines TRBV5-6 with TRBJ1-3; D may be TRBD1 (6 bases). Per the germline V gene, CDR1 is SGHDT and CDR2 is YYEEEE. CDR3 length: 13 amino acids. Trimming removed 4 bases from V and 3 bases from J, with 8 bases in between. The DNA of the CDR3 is TGTGCCAGCAGCCTGGGACATGGAAACACCATATATTTT. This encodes CASSLGHGNTIYF.

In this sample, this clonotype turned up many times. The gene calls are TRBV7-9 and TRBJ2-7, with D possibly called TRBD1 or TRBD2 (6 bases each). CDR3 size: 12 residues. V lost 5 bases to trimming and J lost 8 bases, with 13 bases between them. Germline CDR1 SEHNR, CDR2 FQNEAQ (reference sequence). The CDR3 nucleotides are TGTGCCAGCAGCCCCGGGGGCTCGAAGCAGTACGTC. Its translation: CASSPGGSKQYV.

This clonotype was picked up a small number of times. For the CDR3, the DNA is TGCAGCGTTGAAAGCTGGGCCCTCATAGCTAACTATGGCTACACCTTC. Amino acids: CSVESWALIANYGYTF. The gene calls are TRBV29-1 and TRBJ1-2; no firm D call. CDR1 is SQVTM and CDR2 is ANQGSEA in the germline V gene. Trimming stripped 2 bases from V and 0 bases from J, with 16 bases between. The CDR3 has 16 residues.

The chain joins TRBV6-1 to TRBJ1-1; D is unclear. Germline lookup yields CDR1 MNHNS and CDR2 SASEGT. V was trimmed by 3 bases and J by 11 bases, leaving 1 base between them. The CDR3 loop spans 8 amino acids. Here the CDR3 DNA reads TGTGCCAGCAGTGAGGCTTTCTTT. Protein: CASSEAFF.